This T cell receptor (beta chain) emerged from a study of T cells in Graves' hyperthyroidism and ophthalmopathy. General study points: Ophthalmopathy could be told apart from stable hyperthyroidism with a 13 V-J model.

The study left out patients who had uncontrolled infection, other autoimmune disease, pregnancy or lactation. For the diagnoses, clinical symptoms, serum thyroxine and TRAb, thyroid ultrasound and orbital computed tomography were used. Researchers amplified the TCR beta CDR3 regions from RNA transcripts. A first-round RT-PCR of the TCR CDR3 used the HTBI primer set. TCRdb independently ran MiXCR on the multiplex PCR reads; one entry per CDR3 protein. The sample shows approximately 300,000 distinct CDR3 sequences, approximately 16% of them seen only once. This clonotype occurred many times. The antigen is unknown. With V trimmed by 5 bases and J by 0 bases, 3 bases remained unmatched. The germline gives CDR1 MNHEY, CDR2 SMNVEV (reference sequence). The CDR3 runs to 14 residues.

The chain has TRBV27 and TRBJ2-7; 8 bases line up with TRBD2. The receptor's source is a young man with Graves' hyperthyroidism. Source material: blood. CDR3 region: CASSLRGGSYEQYF. For the CDR3, the DNA is TGTGCCAGCAGTCTTCGGGGGGGCTCCTACGAGCAGTACTTC.